This TCR beta chain was retrieved from a study of blood T cells in healthy people across ages. Looking at the study overall: Capturing about one barcoded beta molecule per two T cells was achieved by template switching.

A J-beta primer mix and a sample-barcoded 5' primer were used in a second PCR of roughly 6 to 12 cycles. Each cDNA molecule carried a tag from a template-switch adaptor that contained 12 random nucleotides. Via MiXCR, TCRdb re-called the 5' RACE reads, giving one row per CDR3 protein. The top ten clones hold 13% of a sample with 650,000 or so distinct CDR3 sequences, around 50% of them seen once. V shed 3 bases and J shed 7 bases, with 9 bases lying between them. Germline CDR1 reads MGHDK; CDR2 reads SYGVNS. The CDR3 loop spans 12 amino acids. A note on this clonotype: Its antigen is still unknown.

Study-level points and caveats: Roughly linearly, TCR beta diversity per million T cells fell as age increased. Fewer expanded clones and more diversity marked long-lived versus aged donors.

The V and J genes are TRBV25-1 and TRBJ1-1, with D maybe TRBD1 (5 bases). Sequenced material: blood. The TCR originated in a woman aged 80 or older in good health. CDR3 sequence (DNA): TGTGCCAGCAGTGATGGGGGGAGTGAAGCTTTCTTT. The encoded protein is CASSDGGSEAFF. Filled out from reference TRBV25-1 and TRBJ1-1, the complete variable domain reads EADIYQTPRYLVIGTGKKITLECSQTMGHDKMYWYQQDPGMELHLIHYSYGVNSTEKGDLSSESTVSRIRTEHFPLTLESARPSHTSQYLCASSDGGSEAFFGQGTRLTVV.